This T cell receptor (beta chain) emerged from a study of T cell changes during pregnancy in multiple sclerosis (dated by TCRdb to between 2018 and 2021). Regarding the study in general: The study examined how the T cell repertoire changed over the course of pregnancy in women with multiple sclerosis.

The library relied on the immunoSEQ multiplex PCR assay. TCRdb limited this immuneACCESS table to in-frame rearrangements with V and J called. A share of clones is missing; checked studies link under half to unresolved V genes, and the rest is unexplained. Recorded for this sample are some 93,000 clones; over 80% of them occurred a single time. 2% to 2.5% of the sample rests with the top ten. On this clone itself: What this receptor recognizes is not known. Base qualities were left out, and no much larger clone turns up one base away.

Via the germline V gene, CDR1 is SQVTM and CDR2 ANQGSEA. From its cysteine to its phenylalanine, the CDR3 spans 15 amino acids. CDR3 DNA only is kept here, 45 bases in frame from base 1. The junction shows trimming of 5 bases on V and 7 bases on J, and the gene matches do not reach 14 bases of it. Here the chain combines TRBV29-1 and TRBJ1-2, with 9 central nucleotides matching TRBD1. The clonotype originates from a female donor with multiple sclerosis, enrolled in a pregnancy study. Sequencing was performed on peripheral blood, taken after pregnancy. This receptor has the CDR3 CSVRDRALYEGGYTF. The nucleotide sequence is TGCAGCGTTCGGGACAGGGCCCTCTACGAAGGTGGCTACACCTTC.